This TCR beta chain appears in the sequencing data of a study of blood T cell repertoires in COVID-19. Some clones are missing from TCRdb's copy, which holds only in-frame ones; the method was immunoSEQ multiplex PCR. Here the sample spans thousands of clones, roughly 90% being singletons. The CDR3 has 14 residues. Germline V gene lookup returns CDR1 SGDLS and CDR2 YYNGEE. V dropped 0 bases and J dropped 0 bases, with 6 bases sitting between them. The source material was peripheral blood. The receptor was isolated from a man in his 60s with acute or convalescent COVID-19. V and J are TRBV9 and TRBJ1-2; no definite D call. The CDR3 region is CASSVGATNYGYTF. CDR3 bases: TGTGCCAGCAGCGTAGGGGCTACTAACTATGGCTACACCTTC.